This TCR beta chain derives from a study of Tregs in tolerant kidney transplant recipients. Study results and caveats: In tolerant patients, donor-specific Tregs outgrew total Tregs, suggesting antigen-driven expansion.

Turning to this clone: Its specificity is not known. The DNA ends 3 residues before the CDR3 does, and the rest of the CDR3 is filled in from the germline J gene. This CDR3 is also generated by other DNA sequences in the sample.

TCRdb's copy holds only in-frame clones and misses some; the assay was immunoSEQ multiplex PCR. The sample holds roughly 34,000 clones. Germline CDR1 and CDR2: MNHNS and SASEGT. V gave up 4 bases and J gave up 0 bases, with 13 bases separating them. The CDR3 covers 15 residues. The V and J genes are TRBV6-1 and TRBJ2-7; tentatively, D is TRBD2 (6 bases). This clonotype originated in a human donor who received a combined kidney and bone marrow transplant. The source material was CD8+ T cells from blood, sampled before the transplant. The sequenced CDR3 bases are TGTGCCAGCAGTGGGGGGGACGGCTCCTCCTACGAG. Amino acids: CASSGGDGSSYE. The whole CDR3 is CASSGGDGSSYEQYF.